The entry below gives a single TCR beta chain sequence along with its context. This record belongs to a study of blood T cell repertoires in COVID-19. TCRdb keeps only in-frame clones here, not all; method: immunoSEQ multiplex PCR. The repertoire holds 200,000 to 300,000 clones, with 81% as singletons. Germline values: CDR1 SGHNT, CDR2 YYREEE (reference sequence). The V and J ends lost 4 bases and 2 bases respectively, with 21 bases between them. This CDR3 contains 17 residues. Sequencing was carried out using peripheral blood. This receptor was taken from a woman aged 80 or over with acute or convalescent COVID-19. The chain has TRBV5-4 and TRBJ2-5, with D perhaps matching TRBD1 (6 bases). The CDR3 loop reads CASSPRVGQLLQETQYF. CDR3 nucleotide sequence: TGTGCCAGCAGCCCGCGCGTTGGACAGCTCCTTCAAGAGACCCAGTACTTC.